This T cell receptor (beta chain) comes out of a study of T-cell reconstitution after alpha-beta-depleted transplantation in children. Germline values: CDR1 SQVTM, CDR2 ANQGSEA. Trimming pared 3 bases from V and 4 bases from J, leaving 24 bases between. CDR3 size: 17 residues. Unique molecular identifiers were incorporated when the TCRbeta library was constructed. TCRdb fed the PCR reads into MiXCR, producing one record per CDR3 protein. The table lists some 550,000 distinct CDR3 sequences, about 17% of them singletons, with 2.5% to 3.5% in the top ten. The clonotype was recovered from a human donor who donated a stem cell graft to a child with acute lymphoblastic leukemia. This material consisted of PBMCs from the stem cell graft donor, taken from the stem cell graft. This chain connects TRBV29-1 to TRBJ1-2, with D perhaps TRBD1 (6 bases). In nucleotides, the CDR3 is TGCAGCGTTGATGGCTGGACAGATCCAACGGCGGTCTATGGCTACACCTTC. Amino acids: CSVDGWTDPTAVYGYTF.